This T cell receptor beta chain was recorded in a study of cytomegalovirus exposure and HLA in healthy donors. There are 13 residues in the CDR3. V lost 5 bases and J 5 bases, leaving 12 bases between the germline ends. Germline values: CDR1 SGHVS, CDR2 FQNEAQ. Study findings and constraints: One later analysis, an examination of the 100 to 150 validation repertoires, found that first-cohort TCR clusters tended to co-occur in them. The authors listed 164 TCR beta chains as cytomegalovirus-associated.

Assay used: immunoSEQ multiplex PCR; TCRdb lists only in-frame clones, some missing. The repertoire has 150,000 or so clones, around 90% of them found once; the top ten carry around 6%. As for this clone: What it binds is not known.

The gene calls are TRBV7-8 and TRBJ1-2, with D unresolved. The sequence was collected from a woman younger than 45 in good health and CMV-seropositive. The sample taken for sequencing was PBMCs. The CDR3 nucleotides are TGTGCCAGCAGCACGACCCGGGAGTATGGCTACACCTTC. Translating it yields CASSTTREYGYTF.